A single T cell receptor beta chain is shown here with its context. In the study's own analysis: Counts of nucleated cells, estimated from reference gene primer amplification, were obtained. Libraries were prepared by immunoSEQ multiplex PCR; TCRdb keeps only in-frame clonotypes and omits some of them. V, J and clone size were drawn from that table, and D and trimming were deduced from the DNA. Here the sample spans just over 650,000 clones, 90% being singletons. The sample originates from a study of blood T cell repertoires in COVID-19. Across the whole study: The United States, Italy and Spain supplied acute and convalescent COVID-19 samples. From T cells, B-cell-depleted T cells, or PBMCs came the material, which was cDNA or gDNA.

There are 16 residues in the CDR3. In germline, CDR1 is LGHNA, CDR2 YNFKEQ. The V gene end was trimmed by 2 bases and the J gene end by 9 bases; junction bases not matched to a gene: 8. The sequence was obtained from a woman younger than 35 with acute or convalescent COVID-19. The V gene is TRBV4-2, the J gene TRBJ2-2; 11 bases map to TRBD2. Sequenced material: peripheral blood. The CDR3 sequence is CASSQNLGLAGWELFF. DNA for the CDR3: TGTGCCAGCAGCCAAAACCTAGGACTAGCGGGTTGGGAGCTGTTTTTT.